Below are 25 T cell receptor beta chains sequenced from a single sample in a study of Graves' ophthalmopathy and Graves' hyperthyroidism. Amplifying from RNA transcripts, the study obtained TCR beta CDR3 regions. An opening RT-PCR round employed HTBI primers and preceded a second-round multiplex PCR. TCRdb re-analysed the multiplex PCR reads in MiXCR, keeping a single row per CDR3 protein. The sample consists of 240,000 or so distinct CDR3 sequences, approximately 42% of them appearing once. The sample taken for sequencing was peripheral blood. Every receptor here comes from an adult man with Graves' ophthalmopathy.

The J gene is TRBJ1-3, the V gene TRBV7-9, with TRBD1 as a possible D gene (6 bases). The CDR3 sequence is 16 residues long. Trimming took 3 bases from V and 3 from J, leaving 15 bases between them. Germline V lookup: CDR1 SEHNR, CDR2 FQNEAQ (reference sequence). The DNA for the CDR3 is TGTGCCAGCAGCTTCTTCACGAGGGGGAGTGGAAACACCATATATTTT. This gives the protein CASSFFTRGSGNTIYF.

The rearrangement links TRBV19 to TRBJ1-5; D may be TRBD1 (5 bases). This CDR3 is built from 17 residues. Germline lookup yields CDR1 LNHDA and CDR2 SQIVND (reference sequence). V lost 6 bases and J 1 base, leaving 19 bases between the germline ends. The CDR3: CASSSLRGEFSNQPQHF. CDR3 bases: TGTGCCAGTAGCTCACTTCGGGGGGAGTTCAGCAATCAGCCCCAGCATTTT.

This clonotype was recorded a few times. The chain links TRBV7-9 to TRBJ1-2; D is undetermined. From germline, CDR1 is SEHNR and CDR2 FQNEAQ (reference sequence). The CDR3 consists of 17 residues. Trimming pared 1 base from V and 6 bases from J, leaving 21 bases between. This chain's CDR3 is CASSLGQTDWTRNGYTF. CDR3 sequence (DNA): TGTGCCAGCAGCTTAGGGCAGACGGATTGGACCCGGAATGGCTACACCTTC.

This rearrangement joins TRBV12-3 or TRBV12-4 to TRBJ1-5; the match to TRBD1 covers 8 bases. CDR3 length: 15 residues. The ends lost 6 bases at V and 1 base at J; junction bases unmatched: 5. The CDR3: CASSRTGKSNQPQHF. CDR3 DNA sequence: TGTGCCAGCAGCAGGACAGGGAAGAGCAATCAGCCCCAGCATTTT.

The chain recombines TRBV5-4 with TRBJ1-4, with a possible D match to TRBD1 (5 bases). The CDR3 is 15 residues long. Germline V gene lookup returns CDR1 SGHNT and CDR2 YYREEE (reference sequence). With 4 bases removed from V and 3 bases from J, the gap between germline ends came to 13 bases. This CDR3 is CASSGQNGANEKLFF. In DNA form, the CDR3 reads TGTGCCAGCAGCGGACAAAACGGAGCTAATGAAAAACTGTTTTTT.

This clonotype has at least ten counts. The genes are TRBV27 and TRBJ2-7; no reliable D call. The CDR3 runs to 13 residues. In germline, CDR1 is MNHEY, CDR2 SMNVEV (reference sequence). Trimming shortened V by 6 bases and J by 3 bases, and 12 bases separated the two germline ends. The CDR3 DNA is TGTGCCAGCAGCTTAGGGCAAGACTACGAGCAGTACTTC. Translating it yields CASSLGQDYEQYF.

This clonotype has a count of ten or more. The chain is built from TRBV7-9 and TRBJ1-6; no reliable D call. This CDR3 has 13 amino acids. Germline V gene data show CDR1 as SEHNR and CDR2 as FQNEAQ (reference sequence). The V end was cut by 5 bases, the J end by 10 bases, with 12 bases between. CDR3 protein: CASSPPADSPLHF. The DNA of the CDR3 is TGTGCCAGCAGCCCACCCGCCGACTCACCCCTCCACTTT.

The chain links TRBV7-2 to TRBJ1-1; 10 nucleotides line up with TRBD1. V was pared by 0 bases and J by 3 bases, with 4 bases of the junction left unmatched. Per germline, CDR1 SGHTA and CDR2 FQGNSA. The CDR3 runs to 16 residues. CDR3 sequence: CASSLAWDRGDTEAFF. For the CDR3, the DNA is TGTGCCAGCAGCTTAGCCTGGGACAGGGGTGACACTGAAGCTTTCTTT.

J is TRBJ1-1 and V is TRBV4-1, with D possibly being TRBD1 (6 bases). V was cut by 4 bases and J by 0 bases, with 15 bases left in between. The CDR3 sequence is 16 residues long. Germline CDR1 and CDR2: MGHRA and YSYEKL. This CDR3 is CASSLGGNNLNTEAFF. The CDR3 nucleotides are TGCGCCAGCAGCCTCGGGGGCAATAACCTGAACACTGAAGCTTTCTTT.

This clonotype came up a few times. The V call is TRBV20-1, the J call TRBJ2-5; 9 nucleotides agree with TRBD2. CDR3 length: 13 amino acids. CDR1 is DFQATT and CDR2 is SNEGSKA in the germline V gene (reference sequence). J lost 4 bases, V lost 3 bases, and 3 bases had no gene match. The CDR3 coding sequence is TGCAGTGCTAGGTGGACTAGCGCAGAGACCCAGTACTTC. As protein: CSARWTSAETQYF.

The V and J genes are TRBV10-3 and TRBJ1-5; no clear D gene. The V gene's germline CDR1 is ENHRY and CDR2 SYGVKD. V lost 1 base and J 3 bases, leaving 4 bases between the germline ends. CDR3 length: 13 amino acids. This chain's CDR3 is CAISEYNNQPQHF. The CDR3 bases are TGTGCCATCAGTGAGTACAACAATCAGCCCCAGCATTTT.

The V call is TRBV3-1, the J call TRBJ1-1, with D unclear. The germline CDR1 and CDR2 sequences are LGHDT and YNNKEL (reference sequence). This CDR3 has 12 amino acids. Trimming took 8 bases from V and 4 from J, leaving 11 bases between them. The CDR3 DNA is TGTGCCAGCCGCGAGGGTGGCACTGAAGCTTTCTTT. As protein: CASREGGTEAFF.

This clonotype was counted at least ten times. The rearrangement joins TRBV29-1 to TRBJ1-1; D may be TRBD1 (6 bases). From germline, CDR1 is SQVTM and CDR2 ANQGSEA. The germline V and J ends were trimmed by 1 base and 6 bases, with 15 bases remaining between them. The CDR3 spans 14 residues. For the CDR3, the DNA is TGCAGCGTTGAAGGCCAGGGGTTTATTGCTGAAGCTTTCTTT. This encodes CSVEGQGFIAEAFF.

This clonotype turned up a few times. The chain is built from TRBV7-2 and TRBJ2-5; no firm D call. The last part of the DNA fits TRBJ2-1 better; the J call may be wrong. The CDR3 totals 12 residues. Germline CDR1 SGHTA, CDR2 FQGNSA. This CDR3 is CASSLQNNEQFF. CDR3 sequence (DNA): TGTGCCAGCAGCTTACAGAACAATGAGCAGTTCTTC.

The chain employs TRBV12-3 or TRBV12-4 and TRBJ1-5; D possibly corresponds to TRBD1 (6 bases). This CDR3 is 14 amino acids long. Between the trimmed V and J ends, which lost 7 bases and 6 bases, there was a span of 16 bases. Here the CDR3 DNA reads TGTGCCAGCACCGCCGGGGGGGGCGGTCAGCCCCAGCATTTT. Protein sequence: CASTAGGGGQPQHF.

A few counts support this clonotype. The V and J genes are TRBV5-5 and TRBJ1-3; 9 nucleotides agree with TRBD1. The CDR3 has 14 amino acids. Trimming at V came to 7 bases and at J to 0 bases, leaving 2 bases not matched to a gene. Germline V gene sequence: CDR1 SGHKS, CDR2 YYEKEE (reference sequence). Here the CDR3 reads CASGQGLSGNTIYF. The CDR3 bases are TGTGCCAGCGGACAGGGGCTCTCTGGAAACACCATATATTTT. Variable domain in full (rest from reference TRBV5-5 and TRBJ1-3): DAGVTQSPTHLIKTRGQQVTLRCSPISGHKSVSWYQQVLGQGPQFIFQYYEKEERGRGNFPDRFSARQFPNYSSELNVNALLLGDSALYLCASGQGLSGNTIYFGEGSWLTVV.

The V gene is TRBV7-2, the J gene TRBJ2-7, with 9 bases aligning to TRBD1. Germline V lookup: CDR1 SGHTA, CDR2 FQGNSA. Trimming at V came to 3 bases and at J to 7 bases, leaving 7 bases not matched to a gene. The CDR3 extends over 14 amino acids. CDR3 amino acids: CASSFGQGRGEQYF. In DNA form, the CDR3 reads TGTGCCAGCAGCTTTGGACAGGGGAGAGGGGAGCAGTACTTC.

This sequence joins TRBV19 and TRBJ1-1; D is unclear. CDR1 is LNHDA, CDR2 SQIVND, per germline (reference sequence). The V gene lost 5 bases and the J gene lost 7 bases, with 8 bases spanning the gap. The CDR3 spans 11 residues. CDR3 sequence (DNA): TGTGCCAGTAGTGTAAGGTTTGAAGCTTTCTTT. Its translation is CASSVRFEAFF.

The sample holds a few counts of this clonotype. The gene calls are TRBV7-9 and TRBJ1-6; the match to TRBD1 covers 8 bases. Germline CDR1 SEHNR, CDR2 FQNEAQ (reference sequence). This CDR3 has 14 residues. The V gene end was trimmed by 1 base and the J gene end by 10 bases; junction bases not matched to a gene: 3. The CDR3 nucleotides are TGTGCCAGCAGCTTAGGTGACAGGGGATCACCCCTCCACTTT. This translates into CASSLGDRGSPLHF.

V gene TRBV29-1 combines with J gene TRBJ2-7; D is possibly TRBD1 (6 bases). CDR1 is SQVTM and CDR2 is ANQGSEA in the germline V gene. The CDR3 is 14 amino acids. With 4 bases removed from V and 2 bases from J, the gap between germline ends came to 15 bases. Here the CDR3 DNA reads TGCAGCGTTGTACCCCAGGACAGAACCTACGAGCAGTACTTC. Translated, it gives CSVVPQDRTYEQYF.

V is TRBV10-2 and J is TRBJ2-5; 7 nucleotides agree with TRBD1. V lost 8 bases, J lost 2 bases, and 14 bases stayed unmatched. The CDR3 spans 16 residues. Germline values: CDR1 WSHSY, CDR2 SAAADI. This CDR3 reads CASRLSPGTVQETQYF. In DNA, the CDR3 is TGCGCCAGCCGCCTTTCCCCGGGGACAGTTCAAGAGACCCAGTACTTC.

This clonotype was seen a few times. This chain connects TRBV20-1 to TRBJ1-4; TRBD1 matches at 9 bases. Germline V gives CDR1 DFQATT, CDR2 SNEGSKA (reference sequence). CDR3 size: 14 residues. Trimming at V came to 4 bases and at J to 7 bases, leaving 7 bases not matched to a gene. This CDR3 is CSATDRGRGEKLFF. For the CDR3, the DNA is TGCAGTGCTACGGACAGGGGAAGGGGTGAAAAACTGTTTTTT.

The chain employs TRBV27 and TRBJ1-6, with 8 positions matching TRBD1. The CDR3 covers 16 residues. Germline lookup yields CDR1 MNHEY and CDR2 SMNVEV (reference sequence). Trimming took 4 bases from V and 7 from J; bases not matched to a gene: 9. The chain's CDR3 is CASSSARTGFNSPLHF. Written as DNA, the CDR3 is TGTGCCAGCAGTTCCGCTCGGACAGGGTTCAATTCACCCCTCCACTTT.

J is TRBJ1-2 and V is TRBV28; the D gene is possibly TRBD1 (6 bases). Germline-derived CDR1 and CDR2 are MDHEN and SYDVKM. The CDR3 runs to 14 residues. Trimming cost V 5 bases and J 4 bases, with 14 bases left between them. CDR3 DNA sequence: TGTGCCAGCAGTATACTTACAGGGCCCTATGGCTACACCTTC. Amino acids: CASSILTGPYGYTF.

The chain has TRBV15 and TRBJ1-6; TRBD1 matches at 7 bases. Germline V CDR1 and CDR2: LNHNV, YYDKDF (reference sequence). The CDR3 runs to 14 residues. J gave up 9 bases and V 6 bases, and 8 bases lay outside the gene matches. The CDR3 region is CATSEQGGGSPLHF. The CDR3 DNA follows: TGTGCCACCAGTGAGCAGGGGGGAGGTTCACCCCTCCACTTT.